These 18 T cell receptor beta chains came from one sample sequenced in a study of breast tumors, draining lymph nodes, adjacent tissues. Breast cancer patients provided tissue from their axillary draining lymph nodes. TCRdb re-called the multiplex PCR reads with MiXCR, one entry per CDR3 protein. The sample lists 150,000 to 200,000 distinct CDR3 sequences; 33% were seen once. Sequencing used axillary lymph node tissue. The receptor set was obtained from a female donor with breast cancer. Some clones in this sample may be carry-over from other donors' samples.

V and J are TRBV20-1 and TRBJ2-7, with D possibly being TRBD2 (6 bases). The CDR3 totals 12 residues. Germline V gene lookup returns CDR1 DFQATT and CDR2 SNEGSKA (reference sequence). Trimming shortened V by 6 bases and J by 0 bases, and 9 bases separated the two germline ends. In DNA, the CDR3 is TGCAGTGCGGGAGGCCCCTCCTACGAGCAGTACTTC. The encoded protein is CSAGGPSYEQYF.

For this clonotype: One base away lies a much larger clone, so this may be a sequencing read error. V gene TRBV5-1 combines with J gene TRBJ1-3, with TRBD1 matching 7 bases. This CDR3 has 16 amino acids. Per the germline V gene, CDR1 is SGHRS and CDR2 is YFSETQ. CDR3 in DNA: TGCGCCAGCAGCTTGGCCCCAGGGGGGACTGGAAGCACCATATATTTT. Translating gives CASSLAPGGTGSTIYF.

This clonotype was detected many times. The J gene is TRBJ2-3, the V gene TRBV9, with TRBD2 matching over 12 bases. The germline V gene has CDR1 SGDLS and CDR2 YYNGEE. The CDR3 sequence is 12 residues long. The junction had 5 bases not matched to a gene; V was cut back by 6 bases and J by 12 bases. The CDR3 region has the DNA TGTGCCAGCAACGGACTAGCGGGGACCCAGTATTTT. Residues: CASNGLAGTQYF.

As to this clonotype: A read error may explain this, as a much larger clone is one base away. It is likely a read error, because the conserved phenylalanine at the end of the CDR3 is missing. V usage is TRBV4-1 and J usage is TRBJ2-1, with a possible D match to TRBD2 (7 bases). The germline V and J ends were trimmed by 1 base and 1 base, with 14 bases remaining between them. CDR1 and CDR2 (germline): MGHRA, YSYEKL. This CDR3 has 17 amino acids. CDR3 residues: CASSQVRGGASYNEQFL. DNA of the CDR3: TGCGCCAGCAGCCAAGTACGAGGGGGGGCATCCTACAATGAGCAGTTCCTC.

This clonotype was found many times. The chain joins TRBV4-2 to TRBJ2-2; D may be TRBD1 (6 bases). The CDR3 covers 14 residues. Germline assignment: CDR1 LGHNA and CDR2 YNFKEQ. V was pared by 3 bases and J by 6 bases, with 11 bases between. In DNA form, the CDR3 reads TGTGCCAGCAGCCAGGCAGGGGATGCCGGGGAGCTGTTTTTT. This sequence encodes CASSQAGDAGELFF.

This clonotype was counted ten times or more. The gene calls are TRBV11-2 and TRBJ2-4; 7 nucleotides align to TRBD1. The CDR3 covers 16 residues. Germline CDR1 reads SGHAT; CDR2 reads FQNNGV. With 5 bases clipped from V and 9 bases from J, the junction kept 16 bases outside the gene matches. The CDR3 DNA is TGTGCCAGCAGCGTTTACAGGGGAGCGGCGGGTGGCATTCAGTACTTC. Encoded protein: CASSVYRGAAGGIQYF.

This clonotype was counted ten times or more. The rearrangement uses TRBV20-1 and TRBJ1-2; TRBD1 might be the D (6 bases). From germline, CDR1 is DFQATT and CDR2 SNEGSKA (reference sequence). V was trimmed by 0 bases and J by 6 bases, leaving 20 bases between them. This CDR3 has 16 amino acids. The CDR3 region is CSARDHSGAMSDGYTF. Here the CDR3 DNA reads TGCAGTGCTAGAGATCATTCAGGGGCGATGTCTGATGGCTACACCTTC.

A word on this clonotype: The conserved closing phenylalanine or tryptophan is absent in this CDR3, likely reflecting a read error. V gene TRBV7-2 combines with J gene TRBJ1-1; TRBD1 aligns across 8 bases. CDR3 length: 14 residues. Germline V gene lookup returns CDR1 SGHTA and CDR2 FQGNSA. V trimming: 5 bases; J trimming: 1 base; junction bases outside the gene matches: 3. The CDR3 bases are TGTGCCAGCAGCGTGGGACAGGAGAACACTGAAGCTTTCCTT. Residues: CASSVGQENTEAFL.

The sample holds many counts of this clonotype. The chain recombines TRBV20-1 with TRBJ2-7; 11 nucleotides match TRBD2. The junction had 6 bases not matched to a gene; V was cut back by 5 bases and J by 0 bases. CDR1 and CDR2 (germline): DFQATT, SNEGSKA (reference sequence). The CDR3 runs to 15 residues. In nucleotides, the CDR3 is TGCAGTGCTTATGGGACTAGCGGTAGCTCCTACGAGCAGTACTTC. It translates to CSAYGTSGSSYEQYF.

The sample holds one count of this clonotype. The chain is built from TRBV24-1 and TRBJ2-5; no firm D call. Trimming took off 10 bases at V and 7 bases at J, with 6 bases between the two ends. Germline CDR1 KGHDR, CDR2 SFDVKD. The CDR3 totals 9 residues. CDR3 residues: CATPRTQYF. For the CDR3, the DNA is TGTGCCACGCCAAGGACCCAGTACTTC.

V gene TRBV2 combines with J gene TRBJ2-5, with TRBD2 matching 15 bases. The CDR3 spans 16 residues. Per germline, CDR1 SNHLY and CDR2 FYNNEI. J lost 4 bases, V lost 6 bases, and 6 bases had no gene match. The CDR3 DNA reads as TGTGCCAGCAGAGACGGACTAGCGGGAGGGCGAGAGACCCAGTACTTC. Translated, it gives CASRDGLAGGRETQYF.

CDR3: CASRGILGCDYGYTF. The CDR3 nucleotides read TGCGCCAGCAGGGGCATACTTGGGTGTGACTATGGCTACACCTTC. J is TRBJ1-2 and V is TRBV10-1, with D hard to call. Germline CDR1 reads WNHNN; CDR2 reads SYGVQD (reference sequence). The V gene lost 6 bases and the J gene lost 3 bases, with 17 bases spanning the gap. CDR3 length equals 15 residues.

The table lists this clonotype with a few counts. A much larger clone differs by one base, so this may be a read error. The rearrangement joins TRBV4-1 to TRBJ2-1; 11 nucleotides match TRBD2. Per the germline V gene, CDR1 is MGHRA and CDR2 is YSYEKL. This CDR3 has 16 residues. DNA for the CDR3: TGCGCCAACAGCCAAGATCCTAGCGGGAGGTTTAATGAGCAGTTCTTC. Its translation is CANSQDPSGRFNEQFF.

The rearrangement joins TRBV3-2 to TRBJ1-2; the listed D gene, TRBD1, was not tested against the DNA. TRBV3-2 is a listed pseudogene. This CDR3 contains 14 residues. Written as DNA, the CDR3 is TGTCCCAGTGAGGGGACAGATACAAACTATGGCTACACCTTC. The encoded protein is CPSEGTDTNYGYTF.

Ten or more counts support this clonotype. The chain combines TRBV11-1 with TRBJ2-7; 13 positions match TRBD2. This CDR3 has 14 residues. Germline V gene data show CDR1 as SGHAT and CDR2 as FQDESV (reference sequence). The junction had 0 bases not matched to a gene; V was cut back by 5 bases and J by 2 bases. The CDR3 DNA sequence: TGTGCCAGCAGCACTAGCGGGAGGGCCTACGAGCAGTACTTC. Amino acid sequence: CASSTSGRAYEQYF.

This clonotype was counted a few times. The CDR3 loop is CASSLYHGSTGELFF. The CDR3 bases are TGTGCCAGCAGTTTATATCACGGGTCGACCGGGGAGCTGTTTTTT. The chain recombines TRBV27 with TRBJ2-2; D is uncertain. The germline V gene encodes CDR1 MNHEY and CDR2 SMNVEV (reference sequence). CDR3 size: 15 residues. Trimming stripped 1 base from V and 5 bases from J, with 11 bases between.

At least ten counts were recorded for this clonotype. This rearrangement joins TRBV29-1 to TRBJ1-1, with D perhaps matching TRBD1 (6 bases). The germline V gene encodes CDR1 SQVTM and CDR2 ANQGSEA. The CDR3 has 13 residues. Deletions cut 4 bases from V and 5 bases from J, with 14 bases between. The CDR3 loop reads CSVGGGRRTEAFF. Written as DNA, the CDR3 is TGCAGCGTTGGAGGGGGGAGGAGGACTGAAGCTTTCTTT.

Here the CDR3 DNA reads TGTGCCAGCAGTTCCTATCAAAGTTCCTCCTACGAGCATTTT. Its protein is CASSSYQSSSYEHF. The chain couples TRBV12-3 or TRBV12-4 to TRBJ1-5; D is unclear. Trimming shortened V by 4 bases and J by 14 bases, and 21 bases separated the two germline ends. The CDR3 is made up of 14 amino acids.